This is a list of T cell receptor beta chains from one sample in a study of T cell responses to AZD1222 COVID-19 vaccine. Assay: immunoSEQ multiplex PCR; the TCRdb copy retains only in-frame clones and omits some. Of 90,000 to 120,000 clones listed, under 95% are singletons. Sample: peripheral blood, taken 28 days after the second AZD1222 dose. The receptor set was obtained from an adult who received the AZD1222 COVID-19 vaccine. Both conserved end residues are part of each CDR3. The D gene is left open where the match is weak. Only some rows state a clone size, as once, few, many or a class for expanded clones.

TRBJ1-1	TRBV10-1	.	.	TGCGCCAGCAGTGAGTTGGGTCTTTCTGAAGCTTTCTTT	CASSELGLSEAFF
TRBJ1-1	TRBV19	.	.	TGTGCCTGTTACCGGGACGGGGCGTCTGAAGCTTTCTTT	CACYRDGASEAFF
TRBJ1-6	TRBV7-2	.	few	TGTGCCAGCAGCTTACCGGTAGCCTATAATTCACCCCTCCACTTT	CASSLPVAYNSPLHF
TRBJ1-5	TRBV7-2	.	.	TGTGCCAGCAGCTTAAATTTAGGGGCTATCGATCAGCCCCAGCATTTT	CASSLNLGAIDQPQHF
TRBJ1-2	TRBV5-4	.	.	TGTGCCAGCAGCAGTCAGGTCACCTATGGCTACACCTTC	CASSSQVTYGYTF
TRBJ1-1	TRBV7-8	.	.	TGTGCCAGCAGCGCCCATTGGAGCACTGAAGCTTTCTTT	CASSAHWSTEAFF
TRBJ1-2	TRBV30	.	.	TGTGCCTGGAGTGTATTACACAGGGCTTTATATGGCTACACCTTC	CAWSVLHRALYGYTF
TRBJ2-3	TRBV5-5	TRBD2	.	TGTGCCAGCAGCCCCCAGCGGGAGACCACAGATACGCAGTATTTT	CASSPQRETTDTQYF
TRBJ1-5	TRBV6-1	.	.	TGTGCCAGCAGTGAATATTGGGGAGGAGATTCCGATCAGCCCCAGCATTTT	CASSEYWGGDSDQPQHF
TRBJ1-5	TRBV10-2	.	.	TGCGCCAGCAGTCAGGTAGCAGGGCATCAGCCCCAGCATTTT	CASSQVAGHQPQHF
TRBJ2-7	TRBV5-1	.	.	TGCGCCAGCAGCTTGTTGGGGGGGCCCTCCTACGAGCAGTACTTC	CASSLLGGPSYEQYF
TRBJ1-5	TRBV6-5	TRBD1	.	TGTGCCAGCAGCTATGGACAGGGGGTTCATCAGCCCCAGCATTTT	CASSYGQGVHQPQHF
TRBJ1-1	TRBV6-5	TRBD1	.	TGTGCCAGCACCCTGGACAGGGCCACTGAAGCTTTCTTT	CASTLDRATEAFF
TRBJ2-1	TRBV5-1	TRBD2	.	TGCGCCAGCAGCTTGGCACTAGCGGGGGATGAGCAGTTCTTC	CASSLALAGDEQFF
TRBJ2-2	TRBV18	TRBD1	.	TGTGCCAGCTCACCGAGACAGGGGAACACCGGGGAGCTGTTTTTT	CASSPRQGNTGELFF
TRBJ1-1	TRBV11-2	.	.	TGTGCCAGCAGCCGCTCACCGAACACTGAAGCTTTCTTT	CASSRSPNTEAFF
TRBJ2-3	TRBV6-5	.	.	TGTGCCAGCAGGGAGGGAGACCCCCGCACAGATACGCAGTATTTT	CASREGDPRTDTQYF
TRBJ2-7	TRBV11-2	TRBD1	once	TGTGCCAGCAGCTTGAACAGGGGCTACGAGCAGTACTTC	CASSLNRGYEQYF
TRBJ2-7	TRBV29-1	.	.	TGCAGCGTTCTCGACCCGGAAGGCGTCCGCTCCTACGAGCAGTACTTC	CSVLDPEGVRSYEQYF
TRBJ2-1	TRBV24-1	TRBD2	.	TGTGCCACCAGTGATTTGTCCGCGGGGGGGCGGAATGAGCAGTTCTTC	CATSDLSAGGRNEQFF
TRBJ1-1	TRBV19	.	once	TGTGCCAGTAGTATGGCAGGGAAGAGGGGGACTGAAGCTTTCTTT	CASSMAGKRGTEAFF
TRBJ1-5	TRBV28	TRBD1	.	TGTGCCAGCAGTGACAGGGTAGTGAGCAATCAGCCCCAGCATTTT	CASSDRVVSNQPQHF
TRBJ2-7	TRBV4-2	.	few	TGTGCCAGCAGCCAAGGCGGGCATGAGACCTACGAGCAGTACTTC	CASSQGGHETYEQYF
TRBJ1-2	TRBV10-3	.	.	TGTGCCATCAGGGACATAAACTATGGCTACACCTTC	CAIRDINYGYTF
TRBJ1-1	TRBV19	TRBD1	once	TGTGCCAGTAGTACCAGACAGGGGAACACTGAAGCTTTCTTT	CASSTRQGNTEAFF
TRBJ2-2	TRBV28	TRBD1	once	TGTGCCAGCAGACTAAACCTAGGGGGCGCGGTCGACACCGGGGAGCTGTTTTTT	CASRLNLGGAVDTGELFF
TRBJ1-3	TRBV7-2	TRBD1	.	TGTGCCAGCAGCCCACAGGGGGCTATTGCAAACACCATATATTTT	CASSPQGAIANTIYF
TRBJ1-2	TRBV5-5	.	.	TGTGCCAGCAGCTTGGAGAGTAACTATGGCTACACCTTC	CASSLESNYGYTF
TRBJ1-1	TRBV4-1	.	.	TGCGCCAGCAGCCGGGAGGGCGACAGCGCAGAAGCTTTCTTT	CASSREGDSAEAFF
TRBJ1-1	TRBV5-4	.	.	TGTGCCAGCAGCCCCGGGCGGGGAACCACTGAAGCTTTCTTT	CASSPGRGTTEAFF
TRBJ1-1	TRBV5-1	.	.	TGCGCCAGCAGACTCCATACTATCACTGAAGCTTTCTTT	CASRLHTITEAFF